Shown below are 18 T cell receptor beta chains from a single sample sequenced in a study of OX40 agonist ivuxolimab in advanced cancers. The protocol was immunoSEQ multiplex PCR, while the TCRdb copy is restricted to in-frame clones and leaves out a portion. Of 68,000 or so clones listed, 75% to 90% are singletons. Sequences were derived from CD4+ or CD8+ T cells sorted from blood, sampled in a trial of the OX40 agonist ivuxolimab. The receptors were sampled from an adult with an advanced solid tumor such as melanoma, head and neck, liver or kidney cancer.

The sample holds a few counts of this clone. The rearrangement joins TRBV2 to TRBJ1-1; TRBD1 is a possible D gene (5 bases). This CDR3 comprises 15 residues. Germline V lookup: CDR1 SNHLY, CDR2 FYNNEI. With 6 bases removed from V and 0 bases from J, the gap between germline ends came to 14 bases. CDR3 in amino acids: CASRGDSNLNTEAFF. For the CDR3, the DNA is TGTGCCAGCAGGGGGGACTCGAACCTGAACACTGAAGCTTTCTTT. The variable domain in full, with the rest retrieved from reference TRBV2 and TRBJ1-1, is EPEVTQTPSHQVTQMGQEVILRCVPISNHLYFYWYRQILGQKVEFLVSFYNNEISEKSEIFDDQFSVERPDGSNFTLKIRSTKLEDSAMYFCASRGDSNLNTEAFFGQGTRLTVV.

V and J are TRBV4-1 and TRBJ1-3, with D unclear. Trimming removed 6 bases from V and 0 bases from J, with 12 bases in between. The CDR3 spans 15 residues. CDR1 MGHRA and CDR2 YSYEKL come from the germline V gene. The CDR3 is CASSLEVGSGNTIYF. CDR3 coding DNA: TGCGCCAGCAGTCTAGAAGTGGGCTCTGGAAACACCATATATTTT.

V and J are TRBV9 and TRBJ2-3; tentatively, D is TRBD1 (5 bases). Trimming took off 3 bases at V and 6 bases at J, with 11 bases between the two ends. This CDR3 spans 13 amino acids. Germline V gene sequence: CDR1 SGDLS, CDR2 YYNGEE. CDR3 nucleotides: TGTGCCAGCAGCGAGGGGCCTTCCGATACGCAGTATTTT. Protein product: CASSEGPSDTQYF.

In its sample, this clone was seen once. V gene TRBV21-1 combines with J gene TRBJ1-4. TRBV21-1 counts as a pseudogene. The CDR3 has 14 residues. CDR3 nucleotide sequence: TGTGCCAGCAGCCCCCGGGGCGGAGCTGAAAAACTGTTTTTT. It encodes CASSPRGGAEKLFF.

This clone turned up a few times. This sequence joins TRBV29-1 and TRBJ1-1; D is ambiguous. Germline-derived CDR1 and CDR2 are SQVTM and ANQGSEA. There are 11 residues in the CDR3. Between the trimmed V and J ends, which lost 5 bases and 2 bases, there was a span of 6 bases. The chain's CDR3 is CSVRDNTEAFF. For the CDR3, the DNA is TGCAGCGTTAGGGATAACACTGAAGCTTTCTTT. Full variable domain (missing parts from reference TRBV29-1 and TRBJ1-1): SAVISQKPSRDICQRGTSLTIQCQVDSQVTMMFWYRQQPGQSLTLIATANQGSEATYESGFVIDKFPISRPNLTFSTLTVSNMSPEDSSIYLCSVRDNTEAFFGQGTRLTVV.

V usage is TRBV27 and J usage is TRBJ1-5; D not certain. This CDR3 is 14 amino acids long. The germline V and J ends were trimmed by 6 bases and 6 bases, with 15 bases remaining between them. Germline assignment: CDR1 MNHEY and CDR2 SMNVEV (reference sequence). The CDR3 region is CASSLFGLGQPQHF. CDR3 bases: TGTGCCAGCAGCCTATTTGGTCTGGGTCAGCCCCAGCATTTT.

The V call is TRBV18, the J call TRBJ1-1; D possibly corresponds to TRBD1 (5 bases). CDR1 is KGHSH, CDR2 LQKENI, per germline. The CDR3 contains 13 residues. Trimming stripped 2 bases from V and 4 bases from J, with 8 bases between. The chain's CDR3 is CASSPDGGTEAFF. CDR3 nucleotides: TGTGCCAGCTCACCAGACGGGGGCACTGAAGCTTTCTTT.

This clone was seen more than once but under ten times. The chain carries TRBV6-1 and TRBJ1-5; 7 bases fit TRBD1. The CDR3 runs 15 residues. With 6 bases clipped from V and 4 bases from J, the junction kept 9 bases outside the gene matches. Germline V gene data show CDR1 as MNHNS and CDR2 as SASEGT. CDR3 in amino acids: CASRNSGQLNQPQHF. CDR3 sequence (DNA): TGTGCCAGCAGAAACTCGGGACAGCTAAATCAGCCCCAGCATTTT.

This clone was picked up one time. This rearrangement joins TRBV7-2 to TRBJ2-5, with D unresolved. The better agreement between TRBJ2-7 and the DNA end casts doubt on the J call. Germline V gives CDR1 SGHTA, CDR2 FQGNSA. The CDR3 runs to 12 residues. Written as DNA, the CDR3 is TGTGCCAGCAGCGGTAGGTCCTACGAGCAGTACTTC. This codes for CASSGRSYEQYF.

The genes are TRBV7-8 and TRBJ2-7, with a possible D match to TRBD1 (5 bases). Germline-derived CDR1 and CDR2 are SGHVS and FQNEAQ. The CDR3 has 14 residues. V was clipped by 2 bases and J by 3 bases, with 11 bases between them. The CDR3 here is CASSLTGVSYEQYF. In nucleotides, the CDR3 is TGTGCCAGCAGCTTAACAGGTGTTAGCTACGAGCAGTACTTC.

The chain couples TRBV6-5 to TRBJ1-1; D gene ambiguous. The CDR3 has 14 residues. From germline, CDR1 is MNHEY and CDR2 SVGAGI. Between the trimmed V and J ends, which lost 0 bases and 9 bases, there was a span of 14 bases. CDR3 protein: CASSYSSGGFKAFF. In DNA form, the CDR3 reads TGTGCCAGCAGTTACTCATCCGGTGGTTTCAAAGCTTTCTTT.

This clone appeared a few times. The CDR3 bases are TGTGCCAGCTCCCTTTTGCAAGGCTACACCTTC. This encodes CASSLLQGYTF. The chain uses TRBV2 and TRBJ1-2; D uncertain. Germline CDR1 reads SNHLY; CDR2 reads FYNNEI. The CDR3 length is 11 residues. The V and J ends lost 8 bases and 8 bases respectively, with 12 bases between them. Full variable domain (missing parts from reference TRBV2 and TRBJ1-2): EPEVTQTPSHQVTQMGQEVILRCVPISNHLYFYWYRQILGQKVEFLVSFYNNEISEKSEIFDDQFSVERPDGSNFTLKIRSTKLEDSAMYFCASSLLQGYTFGSGTRLTVV.

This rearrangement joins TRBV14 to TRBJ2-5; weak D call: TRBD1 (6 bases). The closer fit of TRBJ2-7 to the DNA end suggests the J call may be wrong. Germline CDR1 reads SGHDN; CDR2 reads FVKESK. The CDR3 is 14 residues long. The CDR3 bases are TGTGCCAGCAGCCCCCGGACAGCCTCCTACGAGCAGTACTTC. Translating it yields CASSPRTASYEQYF.

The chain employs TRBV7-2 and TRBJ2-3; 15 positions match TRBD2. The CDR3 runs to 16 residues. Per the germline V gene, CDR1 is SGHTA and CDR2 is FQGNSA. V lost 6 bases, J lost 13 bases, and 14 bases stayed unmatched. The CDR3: CASSLTSIRTSGGEYF. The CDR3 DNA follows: TGTGCCAGCAGTCTCACCTCGATAAGGACTAGCGGGGGGGAGTATTTT.

In DNA, the CDR3 is TGTGCCTCCCGGGACCTCACAGATACGCAGTATTTT. This sequence encodes CASRDLTDTQYF. V is TRBV30 and J is TRBJ2-3; either TRBD1 or TRBD2 may supply D (5 bases each). Germline CDR1 is GTSNPN and CDR2 is SVGIG (reference sequence). There are 12 residues in the CDR3. The V and J ends lost 7 bases and 2 bases respectively, with 10 bases between them.

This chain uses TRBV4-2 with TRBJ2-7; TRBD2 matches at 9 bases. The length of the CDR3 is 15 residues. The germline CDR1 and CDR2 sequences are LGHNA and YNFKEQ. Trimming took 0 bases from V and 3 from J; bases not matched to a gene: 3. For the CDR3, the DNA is TGTGCCAGCAGCCAAGACGAGCGGGGGGACTACGAGCAGTACTTC. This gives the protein CASSQDERGDYEQYF.

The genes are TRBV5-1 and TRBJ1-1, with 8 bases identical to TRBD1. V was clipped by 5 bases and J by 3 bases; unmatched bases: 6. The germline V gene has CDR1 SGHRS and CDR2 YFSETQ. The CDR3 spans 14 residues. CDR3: CASSLPTGDTEAFF. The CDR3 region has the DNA TGCGCCAGCAGTCTTCCGACAGGGGACACTGAAGCTTTCTTT.

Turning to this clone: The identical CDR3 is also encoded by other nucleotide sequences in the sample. The CDR3 region is CASSLGTSGSYEQYF. The CDR3 nucleotides are TGTGCCAGCAGCCTGGGAACTAGCGGCTCCTACGAGCAGTACTTC. The chain employs TRBV5-4 and TRBJ2-7; 8 bases map to TRBD2. The germline gives CDR1 SGHNT, CDR2 YYREEE (reference sequence). The V segment lost 4 bases and the J segment 0 bases; nucleotides outside the gene matches: 6. This CDR3 has 15 amino acids.